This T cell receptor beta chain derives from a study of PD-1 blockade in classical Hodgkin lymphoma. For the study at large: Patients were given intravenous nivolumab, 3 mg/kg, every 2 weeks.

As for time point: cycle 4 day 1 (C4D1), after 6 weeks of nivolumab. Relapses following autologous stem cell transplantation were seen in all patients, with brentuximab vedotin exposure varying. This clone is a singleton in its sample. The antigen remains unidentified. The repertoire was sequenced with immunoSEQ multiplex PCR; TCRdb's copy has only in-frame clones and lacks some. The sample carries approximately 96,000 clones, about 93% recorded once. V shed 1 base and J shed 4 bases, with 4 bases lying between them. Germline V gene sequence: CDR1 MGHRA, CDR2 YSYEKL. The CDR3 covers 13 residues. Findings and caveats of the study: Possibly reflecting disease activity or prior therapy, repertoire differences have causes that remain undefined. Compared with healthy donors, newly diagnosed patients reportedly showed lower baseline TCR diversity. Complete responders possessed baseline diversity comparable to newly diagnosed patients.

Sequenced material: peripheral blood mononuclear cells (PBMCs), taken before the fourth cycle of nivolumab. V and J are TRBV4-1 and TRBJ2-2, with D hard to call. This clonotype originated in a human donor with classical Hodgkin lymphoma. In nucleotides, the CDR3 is TGCGCCAGCAGCCAAGGTATCACCGGGGAGCTGTTTTTT. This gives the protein CASSQGITGELFF.